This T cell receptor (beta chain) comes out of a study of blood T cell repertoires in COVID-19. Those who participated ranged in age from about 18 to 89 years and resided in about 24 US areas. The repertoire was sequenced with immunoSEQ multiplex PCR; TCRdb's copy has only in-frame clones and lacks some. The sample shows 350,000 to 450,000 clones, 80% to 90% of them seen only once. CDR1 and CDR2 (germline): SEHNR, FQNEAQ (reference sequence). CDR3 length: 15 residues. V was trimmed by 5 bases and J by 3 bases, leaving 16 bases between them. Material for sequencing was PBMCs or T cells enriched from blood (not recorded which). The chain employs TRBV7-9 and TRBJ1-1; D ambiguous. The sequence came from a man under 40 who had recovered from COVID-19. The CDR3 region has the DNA TGTGCCAGCAGCCTTAGCCCAGCTGAGGACACTGAAGCTTTCTTT. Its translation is CASSLSPAEDTEAFF.